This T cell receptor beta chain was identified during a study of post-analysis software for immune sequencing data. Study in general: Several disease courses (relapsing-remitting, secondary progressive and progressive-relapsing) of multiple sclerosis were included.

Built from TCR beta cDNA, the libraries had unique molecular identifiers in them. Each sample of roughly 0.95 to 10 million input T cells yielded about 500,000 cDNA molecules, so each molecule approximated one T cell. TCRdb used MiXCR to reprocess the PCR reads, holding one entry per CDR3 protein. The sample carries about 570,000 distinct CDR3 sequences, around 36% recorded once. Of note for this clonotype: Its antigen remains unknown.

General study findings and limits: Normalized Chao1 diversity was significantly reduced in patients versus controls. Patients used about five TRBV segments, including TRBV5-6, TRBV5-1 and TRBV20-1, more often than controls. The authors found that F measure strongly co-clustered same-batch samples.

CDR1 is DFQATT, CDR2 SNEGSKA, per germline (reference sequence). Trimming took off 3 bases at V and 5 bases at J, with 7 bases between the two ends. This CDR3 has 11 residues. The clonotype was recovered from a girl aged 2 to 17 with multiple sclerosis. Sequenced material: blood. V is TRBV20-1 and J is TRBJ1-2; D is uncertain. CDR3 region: CSAREIYGYTF. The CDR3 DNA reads TGCAGTGCTAGGGAAATTTATGGCTACACCTTC.